This T cell receptor (beta chain) is from a study of OX40 agonist ivuxolimab in advanced cancers. Across the whole study: Patients treated during dose escalation were battling hepatocellular carcinoma, melanoma, renal cell or head and neck cancer. Study findings and constraints: Some nonresponders additionally presented with little normalized T-cell clonal expansion. CD4+ T cells averaged fewer expanded clones than CD8+ T cells.

The CDR3 length is 12 residues. Germline V gene sequence: CDR1 SGHTA, CDR2 FQGNSA. Trimming stripped 5 bases from V and 3 bases from J, with 6 bases between. Repertoires were generated with immunoSEQ multiplex PCR, while TCRdb's copy carries only in-frame clones and drops some. The repertoire consists of tens of thousands of clones, with around nine tenths occurring once and the leading ten covering under 20%. Worth noting for this clone: Its antigen is as yet unknown.

The TCR sequence derives from an adult with an advanced solid tumor such as melanoma, head and neck, liver or kidney cancer. The input for sequencing was CD4+ or CD8+ T cells sorted from blood, taken in a trial of the OX40 agonist ivuxolimab. The chain recombines TRBV7-2 with TRBJ2-3; D is uncertain. CDR3 loop: CASSPYTDTQYF. For the CDR3, the DNA is TGTGCCAGCAGCCCATATACAGATACGCAGTATTTT.